The 14 T cell receptor beta chains below all came from one sample that was sequenced in a study of T cell clonality in common variable immunodeficiency. Findings and caveats of the study: In common variable immunodeficiency, TCR beta chains reportedly carried fewer deletions and N-nucleotide insertions.

The assay was immunoSEQ multiplex PCR, and TCRdb's table has in-frame clones only and misses some. In total the sample includes under 25,000 clones, none of them seen once. For these receptors, no antigen is known. The sequencing sample was made of peripheral blood mononuclear cells. The source of these receptors is a human donor with common variable immunodeficiency.

This clone was recorded a few times. The read ends 3 residues before the CDR3 terminus; that terminus is restored from the germline J gene. The rearrangement uses TRBV5-1 and TRBJ1-5; maybe TRBD1 (6 bases). V gave up 10 bases and J gave up 7 bases, with 18 bases separating them. Germline V CDR1 and CDR2: SGHRS, YFSETQ. This CDR3 comprises 13 residues. CDR3 in amino acids: CAPKEPGEQPQHF. CDR3 bases read: TGCGCCCCAAAGGAGCCAGGGGAGCAGCCC.

As concerns this clone: The DNA ends 3 residues before the CDR3 does, and the rest of the CDR3 is filled in from the germline J gene. The V gene is TRBV13, the J gene TRBJ1-5; 9 nucleotides line up with TRBD1. CDR3 length: 14 amino acids. J was trimmed by 6 bases and V by 3 bases; bases with no gene match: 3. Germline V gene lookup returns CDR1 PRHDT and CDR2 FYEKMQ (reference sequence). The DNA read from the CDR3 is TGTGCCAGCAGCTTTGGGGACAGGGCTCAGCCC. Protein product: CASSFGDRAQP. The whole CDR3 is CASSFGDRAQPQHF. Combining the CDR3 with reference TRBV13 and TRBJ1-5 gives the whole variable domain AAGVIQSPRHLIKEKRETATLKCYPIPRHDTVYWYQQGPGQDPQFLISFYEKMQSDKGSIPDRFSAQQFSDYHSELNMSSLELGDSALYFCASSFGDRAQPQHFGDGTRLSIL.

This clone was counted a few times. The missing CDR3 end, 3 residues past where the read stops, is filled in from the germline J gene. This chain uses TRBV30 with TRBJ1-2, with D maybe TRBD1 (5 bases). The length of the CDR3 is 14 residues. From germline, CDR1 is GTSNPN and CDR2 SVGIG (reference sequence). With 2 bases removed from V and 3 bases from J, the gap between germline ends came to 13 bases. CDR3 DNA, as far as it was read: TGTGCCTGGAGTCTCAAAGGAGGGGACTATGGC. Protein product: CAWSLKGGDYG. The whole CDR3 sequence is CAWSLKGGDYGYTF.

This clone has just a few counts. The observed sequence ends 3 residues before the CDR3 terminus, with the missing tail filled in from the germline J gene. The chain carries TRBV6-1 and TRBJ2-6; D gene unclear. The germline V and J ends were trimmed by 2 bases and 2 bases, with 7 bases remaining between them. The CDR3 runs to 15 residues. Germline V gives CDR1 MNHNS, CDR2 SASEGT. Partial CDR3 DNA: TGTGCCAGCAGTGAACGCGGTCCTGGGGCCAACGTC. Its protein is CASSERGPGANV. The entire CDR3 protein is CASSERGPGANVLTF.

Details on this clone: The read ends 3 residues early relative to the CDR3; the germline J gene fills the gap. The chain has TRBV30 and TRBJ1-2; TRBD1 is a possible D gene (5 bases). The CDR3 extends over 16 amino acids. From germline, CDR1 is GTSNPN and CDR2 SVGIG (reference sequence). Trimming left V 7 bases short and J 6 bases short, with 27 bases between. The sequenced CDR3 bases are TGTGCCTACAAAAAAGGCCTTATTAGGGGATGGGATGGC. Translating gives CAYKKGLIRGWDG. The CDR3 in its entirety is CAYKKGLIRGWDGYTF.

This clone was recorded at least ten times. The CDR3 is cut off 3 residues early in the read; its end comes from the germline J gene. The chain joins TRBV5-1 to TRBJ2-7; D uncertain. Trimming left V 4 bases short and J 0 bases short, with 8 bases between. There are 13 residues in the CDR3. Germline-derived CDR1 and CDR2 are SGHRS and YFSETQ. Incomplete CDR3 DNA: TGCGCCAGCAGCCACTATTACTCCTACGAG. It specifies CASSHYYSYE. In full, the CDR3 reads CASSHYYSYEQYF.

This clone came up many times. The read ends 3 residues before the CDR3 terminus; that terminus is restored from the germline J gene. The rearrangement links TRBV7-4 to TRBJ2-2; 8 nucleotides agree with TRBD1. V gave up 3 bases and J gave up 4 bases; unmatched junction bases: 4. This CDR3 is 15 amino acids long. Germline V gives CDR1 SGHVT, CDR2 SQSDAQ. The covered CDR3 bases are TGTGCCAGCAGCTTCAGGGGGCCGTTCACCGGGGAG. Amino acid sequence: CASSFRGPFTGE. The whole CDR3 is CASSFRGPFTGELFF.

This clone was counted a few times. The read stops 3 residues short of the end of the CDR3; the missing end is completed from the germline J gene. The gene calls are TRBV7-9 and TRBJ2-3; tentative D call: TRBD2 (5 bases). Germline V gives CDR1 SEHNR, CDR2 FQNEAQ (reference sequence). The CDR3 sequence is 15 residues long. V shed 5 bases and J shed 5 bases, with 17 bases lying between them. The CDR3 loop is CASSLQGLIGDTQYF. The part of the CDR3 DNA that was read is TGTGCCAGCAGCCTACAAGGACTTATTGGAGATACG. The variable domain in full, with the rest retrieved from reference TRBV7-9 and TRBJ2-3, is DTGVSQNPRHKITKRGQNVTFRCDPISEHNRLYWYRQTLGQGPEFLTYFQNEAQLEKSRLLSDRFSAERPKGSFSTLEIQRTEQGDSAMYLCASSLQGLIGDTQYFGPGTRLTVL.

This clone was detected a few times. The read gets to within 3 residues of the CDR3 end, and the germline J gene fills in the rest. The chain joins TRBV19 to TRBJ2-5, with a tentative D call TRBD1 (6 bases). The CDR3 has 14 residues. V lost 4 bases to trimming and J lost 4 bases, with 13 bases between them. Per germline, CDR1 LNHDA and CDR2 SQIVND (reference sequence). The DNA read from the CDR3 is TGTGCCAGTAGTACTTACAGGGATATAGAGACC. Translated: CASSTYRDIET. The full CDR3 protein is CASSTYRDIETQYF. The full variable domain, completed using reference TRBV19 and TRBJ2-5, is DGGITQSPKYLFRKEGQNVTLSCEQNLNHDAMYWYRQDPGQGLRLIYYSQIVNDFQKGDIAEGYSVSREKKESFPLTVTSAQKNPTAFYLCASSTYRDIETQYFGPGTRLLVL.

This clone was counted only a few times. The read comes to an end 3 residues before the CDR3 does, leaving the germline J gene to fill in the end. V and J are TRBV19 and TRBJ2-7, with a tentative D call TRBD1 (6 bases). Trimming took 6 bases from V and 5 from J, leaving 14 bases between them. The CDR3 loop spans 13 amino acids. Germline V lookup: CDR1 LNHDA, CDR2 SQIVND (reference sequence). CDR3 sequence: CASRKPGQNEQYF. CDR3 bases read: TGTGCCAGTAGGAAACCCGGACAGAACGAG.

This clone came up a few times. The read terminates 3 residues before the CDR3 end, so the remaining end is supplied by the germline J gene. The chain uses TRBV7-9 and TRBJ1-6, with TRBD1 matching over 10 bases. CDR3 length: 15 amino acids. The germline gives CDR1 SEHNR, CDR2 FQNEAQ (reference sequence). With V trimmed by 5 bases and J by 7 bases, 5 bases remained unmatched. CDR3 amino acids: CASSLGQGENSPLHF. Incomplete CDR3 DNA: TGTGCCAGCAGCCTAGGACAGGGGGAAAATTCACCC.

Of note for this clone: The observed sequence ends 3 residues before the CDR3 terminus, with the missing tail filled in from the germline J gene. The chain combines TRBV7-9 with TRBJ2-5, with 10 nucleotides matching TRBD1. The CDR3 runs to 15 residues. Per the germline V gene, CDR1 is SEHNR and CDR2 is FQNEAQ (reference sequence). V was pared by 5 bases and J by 5 bases, with 8 bases of the junction left unmatched. CDR3 DNA (partial): TGTGCCAGCAGCCCGACAGGGGGCACGGGGGAGACC. Protein: CASSPTGGTGET. The CDR3, in full, reads CASSPTGGTGETQYF.

In this sample, this clone turned up a few times. The read ends 3 residues early relative to the CDR3; the germline J gene fills the gap. The chain joins TRBV7-9 to TRBJ1-4; possibly TRBD1 for D (5 bases). V lost 4 bases and J lost 6, with 15 bases in between. This CDR3 has 15 amino acids. Germline V CDR1 and CDR2: SEHNR, FQNEAQ (reference sequence). CDR3 protein: CASSSYGGAYEKLFF. The sequenced part of the CDR3 DNA is TGTGCCAGCAGCTCATACGGCGGGGCTTATGAAAAA. The variable domain in full, completed from reference TRBV7-9 and TRBJ1-4, reads DTGVSQNPRHKITKRGQNVTFRCDPISEHNRLYWYRQTLGQGPEFLTYFQNEAQLEKSRLLSDRFSAERPKGSFSTLEIQRTEQGDSAMYLCASSSYGGAYEKLFFGSGTQLSVL.

The DNA read from the CDR3 is TGTGCCAGCAGCTCATCAGGGAAGGAGACC. It specifies CASSSSGKET. In full, the CDR3 reads CASSSSGKETQYF. The chain couples TRBV7-8 to TRBJ2-5; D may be TRBD1 (5 bases). The observed sequence ends 3 residues before the CDR3 terminus, with the missing tail filled in from the germline J gene. The ends were cut back, 4 bases at V and 5 bases at J, with 11 bases in the middle. The CDR3 has 13 amino acids. CDR1 is SGHVS and CDR2 is FQNEAQ in the germline V gene.